Here is one T cell receptor beta chain with its context. This record belongs to a study of blood T cell repertoires in COVID-19. Assay: immunoSEQ multiplex PCR; the TCRdb copy retains only in-frame clones and omits some. The data contain 250,000 or so clones, 90% of them seen just once; the ten biggest clones take up 0.85% to 0.95%. Ages ranged from about 18 to 100 years, with residence in around 24 US areas. Clinical history reported by participants formed the basis on which cohorts were assigned. Sequenced input: PBMCs or T cells enriched from blood (not recorded which). This clonotype was obtained from a man in his fifties who had been exposed to COVID-19.

Here the CDR3 DNA reads TGCAGCGTTGTAGAGGGCGCTAACTATGGCTACACCTTC. This translates into CSVVEGANYGYTF. This chain links TRBV29-1 with TRBJ1-2; no firm D call. Trimming stripped 4 bases from V and 0 bases from J, with 9 bases between. The CDR3 length is 13 residues. The V gene's germline CDR1 is SQVTM and CDR2 ANQGSEA.